This TCR beta chain came from a study of cytomegalovirus exposure and HLA in healthy donors. As for this clone: Its antigen is currently unknown.

Study results and limitations: Across donors, sequencing depth was assumed by presence/absence analyses to be roughly uniform. Reported results showed that the classifier diagnosed cytomegalovirus status with high specificity and sensitivity.

Amplification used 60 Vbeta primers and 13 Jbeta primers. The assay was immunoSEQ multiplex PCR, and TCRdb's table has in-frame clones only and misses some. The data show about 160,000 clones, around 69% seen once. The CDR3 totals 13 residues. V lost 2 bases and J lost 0, with 5 bases in between. Looked up from germline, CDR1 is MDHEN and CDR2 is SYDVKM. The genes are TRBV28 and TRBJ2-7; no clear D gene. What was sequenced was PBMCs. This TCR derives from a man in his 60s in good health and CMV-seronegative. This chain's CDR3 is CASSLLLSYEQYF. DNA of the CDR3: TGTGCCAGCAGTTTACTCCTCTCCTACGAGCAGTACTTC.